These 30 T cell receptor beta chains originate from one sample sequenced in a study of T cell repertoires in cytomegalovirus infection. TCRdb independently ran MiXCR on the reads; one entry per CDR3 protein. The table lists 100,000 or so distinct CDR3 sequences, 23% of them singletons. What was sequenced was CD8+ T cells from PBMCs. The receptors shown here come from a human donor in good health (CMV status not recorded). Some clones in this sample may be carry-over from other donors' samples.

This clonotype appeared a few times. The rearrangement uses TRBV20-1 and TRBJ2-3, with TRBD2 as a possible D gene (7 bases). Germline V gene sequence: CDR1 DFQATT, CDR2 SNEGSKA (reference sequence). The V end lost 3 bases, the J end lost 6 bases, and 16 bases lay between the germline ends. This CDR3 has 14 residues. For the CDR3, the DNA is TGCAGTGCTAGGTCCGGGGGGCTGGTGGATACGCAGTATTTT. Translating gives CSARSGGLVDTQYF.

This clonotype was counted between two and nine times. The chain has TRBV12-3 or TRBV12-4 and TRBJ2-1; 8 positions agree with TRBD2. V was pared by 5 bases and J by 8 bases, with 8 bases of the junction left unmatched. CDR3 length equals 14 residues. CDR3 nucleotides: TGTGCCAGCAGTCCTCCCGGGGGGGGGGATGAGCAGTTCTTC. Its translation is CASSPPGGGDEQFF.

The CDR3 region has the DNA TGTGCCAGCAAGAAGAGTTTGAACACTGAAGCTTTCTTT. This translates into CASKKSLNTEAFF. The chain couples TRBV7-9 to TRBJ1-1, with D uncertain. The CDR3 is 13 amino acids. V dropped 7 bases and J dropped 0 bases, with 9 bases sitting between them. The germline V gene encodes CDR1 SEHNR and CDR2 FQNEAQ (reference sequence).

This clonotype was counted only a few times. This sequence joins TRBV29-1 and TRBJ2-2; 13 positions match TRBD2. The CDR3 consists of 18 residues. Germline CDR1 is SQVTM and CDR2 is ANQGSEA. The J segment lost 1 base and the V segment lost 5 bases, leaving 10 bases of the junction unmatched. CDR3 sequence (DNA): TGCAGCGTTTCCGGACTAGCGGGAGAGCGAGTGAACACCGGGGAGCTGTTTTTT. Its protein product is CSVSGLAGERVNTGELFF.

This clonotype was recorded a few times. V usage is TRBV28 and J usage is TRBJ1-1, with no clear D. The CDR3 is made up of 13 amino acids. The ends were cut back, 5 bases at V and 1 base at J, with 8 bases in the middle. Germline V gene sequence: CDR1 MDHEN, CDR2 SYDVKM. CDR3 in DNA: TGTGCCAGCAGTCCAAGACAGAACACTGAAGCTTTCTTT. This translates into CASSPRQNTEAFF.

The sample holds one count of this clonotype. This sequence joins TRBV20-1 and TRBJ1-6; D is undetermined. There are 14 residues in the CDR3. V gave up 3 bases and J gave up 0 bases, with 6 bases separating them. The germline CDR1 and CDR2 sequences are DFQATT and SNEGSKA (reference sequence). The CDR3 nucleotides read TGCAGTGCTAGCCCGAGCTCCTATAATTCACCCCTCCACTTT. It translates to CSASPSSYNSPLHF.

The chain uses TRBV20-1 and TRBJ2-5; D possibly corresponds to TRBD2 (6 bases). CDR3 length equals 16 residues. The V end lost 5 bases, the J end lost 1 base, and 20 bases lay between the germline ends. Germline V gene data show CDR1 as DFQATT and CDR2 as SNEGSKA (reference sequence). The CDR3 protein is CSADARLVGTQETQYF. The CDR3 region has the DNA TGCAGTGCTGATGCACGACTAGTTGGGACCCAAGAGACCCAGTACTTC.

There are a few counts of this clonotype. The chain has TRBV28 and TRBJ2-3, with 7 bases fitting TRBD2. The germline gives CDR1 MDHEN, CDR2 SYDVKM. The trim removed 3 bases at V and 1 base at J, leaving 7 bases unmatched. The CDR3 sequence is 16 residues long. CDR3 amino acids: CASSFPRAGGTDTQYF. The CDR3 region has the DNA TGTGCCAGCAGTTTCCCTAGGGCGGGGGGCACAGATACGCAGTATTTT.

This clonotype was counted ten times or more. V is TRBV4-3 and J is TRBJ2-6; D is ambiguous. The CDR3 extends over 15 amino acids. V gave up 2 bases and J gave up 0 bases, with 5 bases separating them. Germline assignment: CDR1 LGHNA and CDR2 YSLEER. This CDR3 is CASSQWDSGANVLTF. The CDR3 DNA reads as TGCGCCAGCAGCCAATGGGACTCTGGGGCCAACGTCCTGACTTTC.

Written as DNA, the CDR3 is TGTGCCAGCAAAAGACAGGGGACCTACGAGCAGTACTTC. Translation: CASKRQGTYEQYF. The rearrangement joins TRBV28 to TRBJ2-7, with TRBD1 matching 8 bases. Germline-derived CDR1 and CDR2 are MDHEN and SYDVKM. This CDR3 region has 13 residues. Trimming took 7 bases from V and 2 from J; bases not matched to a gene: 4.

This clonotype turned up a few times. The rearrangement links TRBV20-1 to TRBJ2-3; TRBD2 matches at 13 bases. CDR1 is DFQATT, CDR2 SNEGSKA, per germline (reference sequence). The CDR3 covers 18 residues. V shed 2 bases and J 1 base; nucleotides not matched to a gene: 9. CDR3 sequence: CSARSTPGLAGRTDTQYF. The CDR3, as DNA: TGCAGTGCTAGATCTACACCGGGACTAGCGGGACGCACAGATACGCAGTATTTT.

The chain's CDR3 is CSASLLETQYF. Written as DNA, the CDR3 is TGCAGTGCTAGTTTATTGGAGACCCAGTACTTC. The chain is built from TRBV20-1 and TRBJ2-5; no definite D call. Between the trimmed V and J ends, which lost 3 bases and 5 bases, there was a span of 7 bases. CDR1 is DFQATT and CDR2 is SNEGSKA in the germline V gene (reference sequence). This CDR3 spans 11 amino acids.

In this sample, this clonotype turned up a few times. The rearrangement uses TRBV7-6 and TRBJ2-3; 12 bases are shared with TRBD2. V shed 5 bases and J 2 bases; nucleotides not matched to a gene: 14. The CDR3 is 19 residues long. Germline CDR1 reads SGHVS; CDR2 reads FNYEAQ. CDR3 region: CASSPQSGTSGLITDTQYF. In DNA, the CDR3 is TGTGCCAGCAGCCCCCAGTCCGGGACTAGCGGGCTGATCACAGATACGCAGTATTTT.

This clonotype has a handful of counts. V usage is TRBV2 and J usage is TRBJ2-3; TRBD2 matches at 8 bases. Germline V gives CDR1 SNHLY, CDR2 FYNNEI. The CDR3 loop spans 16 amino acids. The V and J ends lost 6 bases and 2 bases, in that order; junction bases with no gene match: 10. CDR3 residues: CASRLGGAGDTDTQYF. Written as DNA, the CDR3 is TGTGCCAGCAGACTCGGTGGAGCGGGAGACACAGATACGCAGTATTTT.

This chain links TRBV29-1 with TRBJ2-1; 12 bases map to TRBD2. Trimming at V came to 4 bases and at J to 7 bases, leaving 20 bases not matched to a gene. The CDR3 sequence is 19 residues long. The germline CDR1 and CDR2 sequences are SQVTM and ANQGSEA. The CDR3 DNA is TGCAGCGTTGGGACGAGACTAGCGGGAGCTAGGGGGGTTCTTAATGAGCAGTTCTTC. The encoded protein is CSVGTRLAGARGVLNEQFF.

The chain employs TRBV6-1 and TRBJ2-3; 9 bases map to TRBD2. J lost 0 bases, V lost 2 bases, and 6 bases had no gene match. Per germline, CDR1 MNHNS and CDR2 SASEGT. The CDR3 has 17 amino acids. The DNA of the CDR3 is TGTGCCAGCAGTGAATCCAGAGCGGGGGGAAGCACAGATACGCAGTATTTT. Encoded protein: CASSESRAGGSTDTQYF.

This clonotype was counted many times. The genes are TRBV9 and TRBJ1-1; D gene unclear. The CDR3 consists of 13 residues. CDR1 is SGDLS, CDR2 YYNGEE, per germline. The V and J ends lost 0 bases and 0 bases respectively, with 3 bases between them. CDR3 protein: CASSVDVNTEAFF. CDR3 DNA sequence: TGTGCCAGCAGCGTAGACGTGAACACTGAAGCTTTCTTT.

The chain has TRBV11-2 and TRBJ1-1; perhaps TRBD1 as D (5 bases). Trimming removed 5 bases from V and 6 bases from J, with 19 bases in between. The CDR3 is 15 amino acids. Per the germline V gene, CDR1 is SGHAT and CDR2 is FQNNGV. This chain's CDR3 is CASSPGEGVGAEAFF. The CDR3 DNA reads TGTGCCAGCAGCCCTGGGGAGGGCGTAGGGGCTGAAGCTTTCTTT.

The sample holds many counts of this clonotype. The chain couples TRBV7-2 to TRBJ1-5; D is perhaps TRBD1 (6 bases). The ends were cut back, 3 bases at V and 7 bases at J, with 16 bases in the middle. CDR1 SGHTA and CDR2 FQGNSA come from the germline V gene. The CDR3 is made up of 15 amino acids. This CDR3 is CASSFASGADQPQHF. CDR3 in DNA: TGTGCCAGCAGCTTCGCGTCAGGGGCGGACCAGCCCCAGCATTTT.

This clonotype came up a few times. The DNA for the CDR3 is TGTGCCAGCAGCCCTCCACGGGGGAAGAACACTGAAGCTTTCTTT. This sequence encodes CASSPPRGKNTEAFF. The V gene is TRBV5-4, the J gene TRBJ1-1, with D maybe TRBD1 (5 bases). Trimming shortened V by 4 bases and J by 1 base, and 14 bases separated the two germline ends. CDR1 is SGHNT and CDR2 is YYREEE in the germline V gene (reference sequence). This CDR3 spans 15 amino acids.

In this sample, this clonotype turned up a few times. The CDR3 sequence: CASSSLNEKLFF. The CDR3 DNA reads as TGTGCCAGCAGCTCCCTTAATGAAAAACTGTTTTTT. This rearrangement joins TRBV13 to TRBJ1-4, with D unresolved. The length of the CDR3 is 12 residues. V lost 4 bases to trimming and J lost 4 bases, with 4 bases between them. Germline CDR1 reads PRHDT; CDR2 reads FYEKMQ (reference sequence).

The chain is built from TRBV6-2 or TRBV6-3 and TRBJ2-7, with D possibly being TRBD2 (5 bases). CDR3 length equals 13 residues. V was clipped by 2 bases and J by 7 bases, with 12 bases between them. Looked up from germline, CDR1 is MNHEY and CDR2 is SVGEGT. The CDR3 protein is CASSYSDSGEQYF. CDR3 bases: TGTGCCAGCAGTTACAGCGACTCGGGGGAGCAGTACTTC.

Comment on this clonotype: Given a much more abundant clone one base away, this may be a read error. The chain combines TRBV6-2 or TRBV6-3 with TRBJ2-5, with no clear D. Germline CDR1 MNHEY, CDR2 SVGEGT. Trimming took off 0 bases at V and 1 base at J, with 12 bases between the two ends. The CDR3 runs to 16 residues. CDR3 sequence reads: CASSYSPRTVQETQYF. CDR3 sequence (DNA): TGTGCCAGCAGTTACTCCCCCAGGACGGTCCAAGAGACCCAGTACTTC.

The V gene is TRBV5-1, the J gene TRBJ2-2; TRBD1 is a possible D gene (5 bases). Germline V gene sequence: CDR1 SGHRS, CDR2 YFSETQ. The V end was cut by 0 bases, the J end by 5 bases, with 14 bases between. The CDR3 has 16 amino acids. CDR3 coding DNA: TGCGCCAGCAGCTTGGTTACAGGACACCGGACCGGGGAGCTGTTTTTT. Its translation: CASSLVTGHRTGELFF. Complete variable domain (other parts from reference TRBV5-1 and TRBJ2-2): KAGVTQTPRYLIKTRGQQVTLSCSPISGHRSVSWYQQTPGQGLQFLFEYFSETQRNKGNFPGRFSGRQFSNSRSEMNVSTLELGDSALYLCASSLVTGHRTGELFFGEGSRLTVL.

The chain links TRBV3-1 to TRBJ2-3; D possibly corresponds to TRBD2 (7 bases). The germline V gene has CDR1 LGHDT and CDR2 YNNKEL (reference sequence). Trimming left V 1 base short and J 2 bases short, with 10 bases between. CDR3 length equals 15 residues. Written as DNA, the CDR3 is TGTGCCAGCAGCCAAGTAGGGGGGGCCACAGATACGCAGTATTTT. It yields the protein CASSQVGGATDTQYF.

This clonotype was counted between two and nine times. The chain is built from TRBV28 and TRBJ2-5; 7 bases are shared with TRBD2. The CDR3 is 15 residues long. The J segment lost 0 bases and the V segment lost 8 bases, leaving 9 bases of the junction unmatched. Germline assignment: CDR1 MDHEN and CDR2 SYDVKM. The CDR3 DNA sequence: TGTGCCAGCTATAGCGGGCCGGCAGACCAAGAGACCCAGTACTTC. Protein product: CASYSGPADQETQYF. The variable domain in full, completed from reference TRBV28 and TRBJ2-5, reads DVKVTQSSRYLVKRTGEKVFLECVQDMDHENMFWYRQDPGLGLRLIYFSYDVKMKEKGDIPEGYSVSREKKERFSLILESASTNQTSMYLCASYSGPADQETQYFGPGTRLLVL.

The chain links TRBV5-1 to TRBJ1-2; 8 bases match TRBD1. This CDR3 is built from 14 residues. With 4 bases clipped from V and 4 bases from J, the junction kept 6 bases outside the gene matches. Germline-derived CDR1 and CDR2 are SGHRS and YFSETQ. The CDR3 region is CASSTGTGGYGYTF. DNA of the CDR3: TGCGCCAGCAGCACCGGGACAGGCGGCTATGGCTACACCTTC.

V and J are TRBV2 and TRBJ2-6; 7 positions match TRBD1. The CDR3 contains 14 residues. Germline CDR1 SNHLY, CDR2 FYNNEI. The V and J ends lost 8 bases and 0 bases, in that order; junction bases with no gene match: 1. CDR3 DNA: TGTGCCAGCCGGGACAGCTCTGGGGCCAACGTCCTGACTTTC. Translation gives CASRDSSGANVLTF.

This clonotype has a single count. A read error is possible here, since a much larger clone lies one base away. The rearrangement joins TRBV7-6 to TRBJ1-1; 8 bases line up with TRBD1. This CDR3 is 20 amino acids long. Germline V gene data show CDR1 as SGHVS and CDR2 as FNYEAQ. The CDR3 loop is CANSSRLGELAGGWNTEAFF. In DNA form, the CDR3 reads TGTGCCAACAGCTCACGACTCGGCGAGTTGGCAGGGGGCTGGAACACTGAAGCTTTCTTT.

This clonotype was seen more than once but under ten times. An end of the junction does not agree with germline; a read error may underlie this. The chain recombines TRBV29-1 with TRBJ1-1, with D perhaps matching TRBD1 (6 bases). The CDR3 consists of 12 residues. The germline CDR1 and CDR2 sequences are SQVTM and ANQGSEA. CDR3 in DNA: TGCAGCGTGGCTGCGGGACACACCGAAGCTTTCTTT. Its translation is CSVAAGHTEAFF. The entire variable domain, with the rest obtained from reference TRBV29-1 and TRBJ1-1, is as follows: SAVISQKPSRDICQRGTSLTIQCQVDSQVTMMFWYRQQPGQSLTLIATANQGSEATYESGFVIDKFPISRPNLTFSTLTVSNMSPEDSSIYLCSVAAGHTEAFFGQGTRLTVV.